The rows below give T cell receptor beta chains drawn from one sample of a study of OX40 agonist ivuxolimab in advanced cancers. TCRdb's copy holds only in-frame clones and misses some; the assay was immunoSEQ multiplex PCR. The profile covers approximately 70,000 clones, with just over 90% appearing a single time and 5.5% to 6% taken by the ten largest. The sample consisted of CD4+ or CD8+ T cells sorted from blood, taken in a trial of the OX40 agonist ivuxolimab. These receptors were collected from an adult with an advanced solid tumor such as melanoma, head and neck, liver or kidney cancer. Each CDR3 is given with its conserved first and last residue. D genes are given only for firm matches. Clone size is given for some rows only: seen once, a few or many times, or a class if the clone is expanded.

v_call: TRBV27; d_call: TRBD1; j_call: TRBJ1-5; clone_size: once; cdr3_aa: CASSLSAGQGGNQPQHF; cdr3_nt: TGTGCCAGCAGTTTATCGGCGGGACAGGGCGGGAATCAGCCCCAGCATTTT
v_call: TRBV4-1; d_call: NA; j_call: TRBJ1-5; clone_size: few; cdr3_aa: CASSQWSNQPQHF; cdr3_nt: TGCGCCAGCAGCCAATGGAGCAATCAGCCCCAGCATTTT
v_call: TRBV12-2; d_call: NA; j_call: TRBJ2-6; clone_size: NA; cdr3_aa: CASRIYISIQSRANVLTF; cdr3_nt: TGTGCAAGTCGCATCTATATCTCCATACAAAGTCGGGCCAACGTCCTGACTTTC
v_call: TRBV29-1; d_call: NA; j_call: TRBJ1-3; clone_size: NA; cdr3_aa: CSVEREKGSGNTIYF; cdr3_nt: TGCAGCGTTGAAAGGGAGAAAGGATCCGGAAACACCATATATTTT
v_call: TRBV5-5; d_call: NA; j_call: TRBJ2-7; clone_size: NA; cdr3_aa: CASSYGPSLREEQYF; cdr3_nt: TGTGCCAGCAGCTACGGCCCCTCCCTTAGGGAAGAGCAGTACTTC
v_call: TRBV15; d_call: NA; j_call: TRBJ1-5; clone_size: NA; cdr3_aa: CATSSLGGFNQPQHF; cdr3_nt: TGTGCCACCAGCAGCCTAGGGGGGTTTAATCAGCCCCAGCATTTT
v_call: TRBV13; d_call: NA; j_call: TRBJ2-3; clone_size: NA; cdr3_aa: CASSTGRSTDTQYF; cdr3_nt: TGTGCCAGCAGCACGGGACGTAGCACAGATACGCAGTATTTT
v_call: TRBV14; d_call: NA; j_call: TRBJ1-2; clone_size: NA; cdr3_aa: CASSQEVGEAGYTF; cdr3_nt: TGTGCCAGCAGCCAAGAGGTGGGGGAGGCCGGCTACACCTTC
v_call: TRBV4-1; d_call: TRBD1; j_call: TRBJ1-4; clone_size: NA; cdr3_aa: CASSGGDRGEKLFF; cdr3_nt: TGCGCCAGCAGCGGGGGGGACAGGGGCGAAAAACTGTTTTTT
v_call: TRBV2; d_call: NA; j_call: TRBJ2-5; clone_size: NA; cdr3_aa: CASSGTQETQYF; cdr3_nt: TGTGCCAGCAGTGGGACCCAAGAGACCCAGTACTTC
v_call: TRBV4-3; d_call: NA; j_call: TRBJ2-3; clone_size: NA; cdr3_aa: CASSQELSGGPDTQYF; cdr3_nt: TGCGCCAGCAGCCAAGAACTATCCGGGGGGCCAGATACGCAGTATTTT
v_call: TRBV5-8; d_call: NA; j_call: TRBJ2-5; clone_size: once; cdr3_aa: CASSLYIQETQYF; cdr3_nt: TGTGCCAGCAGCTTGTACATACAAGAGACCCAGTACTTC
v_call: TRBV11-2; d_call: NA; j_call: TRBJ2-1; clone_size: once; cdr3_aa: CASSGDRGIPTYNEQFF; cdr3_nt: TGTGCCAGCAGCGGAGATAGGGGAATACCTACCTACAATGAGCAGTTCTTC
v_call: TRBV27; d_call: NA; j_call: TRBJ2-2; clone_size: once; cdr3_aa: CASSFIPMNTGELFF; cdr3_nt: TGTGCCAGCAGTTTTATTCCTATGAACACCGGGGAGCTGTTTTTT
v_call: TRBV2; d_call: NA; j_call: TRBJ1-1; clone_size: NA; cdr3_aa: CASRGLAGTEAFF; cdr3_nt: TGTGCCAGCAGAGGTCTAGCGGGCACTGAAGCTTTCTTT
v_call: TRBV4-1; d_call: NA; j_call: TRBJ1-2; clone_size: NA; cdr3_aa: CASSLSPGDYGYTF; cdr3_nt: TGCGCCAGCAGCCTTTCGCCCGGGGACTATGGCTACACCTTC
v_call: TRBV15; d_call: NA; j_call: TRBJ1-1; clone_size: NA; cdr3_aa: CATTEGRLNTEAFF; cdr3_nt: TGTGCCACCACCGAGGGACGGTTGAACACTGAAGCTTTCTTT
v_call: TRBV9; d_call: TRBD1; j_call: TRBJ2-3; clone_size: NA; cdr3_aa: CATSGTGGADTQYF; cdr3_nt: TGTGCCACTTCGGGGACAGGGGGGGCAGATACGCAGTATTTT
v_call: TRBV5-8; d_call: NA; j_call: TRBJ1-3; clone_size: NA; cdr3_aa: CASSLEGRSRNTIYF; cdr3_nt: TGTGCCAGCAGCCTCGAAGGGCGCTCTAGGAACACCATATATTTT
v_call: TRBV19; d_call: NA; j_call: TRBJ1-2; clone_size: once; cdr3_aa: CASATANYGYTF; cdr3_nt: TGTGCCAGTGCGACAGCGAACTATGGCTACACCTTC
v_call: TRBV27; d_call: NA; j_call: TRBJ2-7; clone_size: NA; cdr3_aa: CASSLGPVAYEQYF; cdr3_nt: TGTGCCAGCAGTTTGGGGCCGGTTGCCTACGAGCAGTACTTC
v_call: TRBV6-6; d_call: NA; j_call: TRBJ1-2; clone_size: NA; cdr3_aa: CASSYGQGDYGYTF; cdr3_nt: TGTGCCAGCAGTTACGGGCAGGGAGACTATGGCTACACCTTC
v_call: TRBV27; d_call: NA; j_call: TRBJ2-5; clone_size: NA; cdr3_aa: CASSLWAGVETQYF; cdr3_nt: TGTGCCAGCAGTTTATGGGCAGGGGTGGAGACCCAGTACTTC
v_call: TRBV7-6; d_call: NA; j_call: TRBJ1-5; clone_size: NA; cdr3_aa: CASSPNDGRYSNQPQHF; cdr3_nt: TGTGCCAGCAGCCCGAATGACGGCAGATATAGCAATCAGCCCCAGCATTTT
v_call: TRBV19; d_call: NA; j_call: TRBJ1-2; clone_size: NA; cdr3_aa: CASSIGMNGYTF; cdr3_nt: TGTGCCAGTAGTATAGGGATGAATGGCTACACCTTC
v_call: TRBV27; d_call: NA; j_call: TRBJ2-7; clone_size: NA; cdr3_aa: CASSLSSQGEQYF; cdr3_nt: TGTGCCAGCAGTTTATCGTCGCAGGGCGAGCAGTACTTC
v_call: TRBV28; d_call: TRBD1; j_call: TRBJ1-1; clone_size: NA; cdr3_aa: CASSLQDRGRTEAFF; cdr3_nt: TGTGCCAGCAGTCTACAGGACAGGGGTCGAACTGAAGCTTTCTTT
v_call: TRBV10-3; d_call: NA; j_call: TRBJ2-7; clone_size: NA; cdr3_aa: CAIIAGPGIYEQYF; cdr3_nt: TGTGCCATCATTGCGGGGCCGGGCATCTACGAGCAGTACTTC
v_call: TRBV29-1; d_call: NA; j_call: TRBJ1-2; clone_size: NA; cdr3_aa: CSVEGEAETLHYGYTF; cdr3_nt: TGCAGCGTTGAAGGGGAGGCAGAGACTCTTCACTATGGCTACACCTTC
v_call: TRBV5-6; d_call: NA; j_call: TRBJ1-1; clone_size: NA; cdr3_aa: CASSTAGDNTEAFF; cdr3_nt: TGTGCCAGCAGCACCGCGGGGGATAACACTGAAGCTTTCTTT
v_call: TRBV7-9; d_call: NA; j_call: TRBJ2-2; clone_size: NA; cdr3_aa: CASSARSLANTGELFF; cdr3_nt: TGTGCCAGCAGCGCCCGGTCTCTCGCGAACACCGGGGAGCTGTTTTTT
v_call: TRBV6-6; d_call: NA; j_call: TRBJ1-2; clone_size: NA; cdr3_aa: CASGGSDNGYTF; cdr3_nt: TGTGCCAGCGGCGGATCGGACAATGGCTACACCTTC
v_call: TRBV6-5; d_call: TRBD1; j_call: TRBJ1-1; clone_size: NA; cdr3_aa: CASSYSTGIVLAFF; cdr3_nt: TGTGCCAGCAGTTACTCGACAGGGATTGTTTTGGCTTTCTTT
v_call: TRBV4-3; d_call: NA; j_call: TRBJ1-5; clone_size: once; cdr3_aa: CASSQELGVSNQPQHF; cdr3_nt: TGCGCCAGCAGCCAAGAATTGGGGGTTAGCAATCAGCCCCAGCATTTT
v_call: TRBV27; d_call: TRBD2; j_call: TRBJ2-2; clone_size: NA; cdr3_aa: CASSSGLAGDRNTGELFF; cdr3_nt: TGTGCCAGCAGTTCCGGACTAGCGGGAGACCGGAACACCGGGGAGCTGTTTTTT
v_call: TRBV5-4; d_call: NA; j_call: TRBJ1-2; clone_size: NA; cdr3_aa: CASSLALGVQVYGYTF; cdr3_nt: TGTGCCAGCAGCTTGGCGCTGGGCGTACAAGTCTATGGCTACACCTTC
v_call: TRBV27; d_call: NA; j_call: TRBJ1-5; clone_size: once; cdr3_aa: CASSFGRGGTQHF; cdr3_nt: TGTGCCAGCAGTTTCGGGCGAGGTGGAACCCAGCATTTT
v_call: TRBV4-1; d_call: TRBD1; j_call: TRBJ2-5; clone_size: NA; cdr3_aa: CASSEEGTAQETQYF; cdr3_nt: TGCGCCAGCAGCGAAGAGGGGACAGCTCAAGAGACCCAGTACTTC
v_call: TRBV14; d_call: NA; j_call: TRBJ1-4; clone_size: NA; cdr3_aa: CASSQDLGVGREKLFF; cdr3_nt: TGTGCCAGCAGCCAAGATCTGGGGGTCGGACGCGAAAAACTGTTTTTT
v_call: TRBV27; d_call: TRBD1; j_call: TRBJ1-2; clone_size: NA; cdr3_aa: CASSLGQSYGYTF; cdr3_nt: TGTGCCAGCAGTCTGGGACAGTCGTATGGCTACACCTTC
v_call: TRBV4-1; d_call: NA; j_call: TRBJ2-3; clone_size: once; cdr3_aa: CASSQDTVDTQYF; cdr3_nt: TGCGCCAGCAGCCAAGATACAGTCGATACGCAGTATTTT
v_call: TRBV27; d_call: NA; j_call: TRBJ1-1; clone_size: NA; cdr3_aa: CASSLSVNTEAFF; cdr3_nt: TGTGCCAGCAGTTTGTCGGTGAACACTGAAGCTTTCTTT
v_call: TRBV4-1; d_call: NA; j_call: TRBJ2-1; clone_size: NA; cdr3_aa: CASSRDPYNEQFF; cdr3_nt: TGCGCCAGCAGCCGCGACCCCTACAATGAGCAGTTCTTC
v_call: TRBV6-1; d_call: NA; j_call: TRBJ1-1; clone_size: NA; cdr3_aa: CASSEGYLNTEAFF; cdr3_nt: TGTGCCAGCAGTGAAGGGTATTTGAACACTGAAGCTTTCTTT
v_call: TRBV7-6; d_call: NA; j_call: TRBJ2-2; clone_size: NA; cdr3_aa: CASGTTGELFF; cdr3_nt: TGTGCCAGCGGGACCACCGGGGAGCTGTTTTTT
v_call: TRBV4-3; d_call: TRBD1; j_call: TRBJ1-1; clone_size: NA; cdr3_aa: CASSQETGGAFF; cdr3_nt: TGCGCCAGCAGCCAAGAGACAGGGGGAGCTTTCTTT
v_call: TRBV2; d_call: TRBD1; j_call: TRBJ2-3; clone_size: NA; cdr3_aa: CASVGQGFPDTQYF; cdr3_nt: TGTGCCAGCGTGGGACAGGGGTTTCCAGATACGCAGTATTTT
v_call: TRBV9; d_call: TRBD1; j_call: TRBJ2-2; clone_size: NA; cdr3_aa: CASSVGDRGGTGELFF; cdr3_nt: TGTGCCAGCAGCGTTGGGGACAGGGGAGGGACCGGGGAGCTGTTTTTT
v_call: TRBV27; d_call: NA; j_call: TRBJ2-3; clone_size: NA; cdr3_aa: CASSSYTDTQYF; cdr3_nt: TGTGCCAGCAGTTCGTACACAGATACGCAGTATTTT
v_call: TRBV30; d_call: NA; j_call: TRBJ1-2; clone_size: once; cdr3_aa: CAWSVYIGSNYGYTF; cdr3_nt: TGTGCCTGGAGTGTATATATAGGGTCTAACTATGGCTACACCTTC
v_call: TRBV12-5; d_call: NA; j_call: TRBJ2-7; clone_size: NA; cdr3_aa: CASGPYEQYF; cdr3_nt: TGTGCTAGTGGCCCCTACGAGCAGTACTTC
v_call: TRBV5-6; d_call: NA; j_call: TRBJ2-7; clone_size: once; cdr3_aa: CASSPGYSYEQYF; cdr3_nt: TGTGCCAGCAGCCCGGGTTACTCCTACGAGCAGTACTTC
v_call: TRBV7-9; d_call: TRBD2; j_call: TRBJ2-7; clone_size: NA; cdr3_aa: CASSLTSGYEQYF; cdr3_nt: TGTGCCAGCAGCTTGACTAGCGGCTACGAGCAGTACTTC
v_call: TRBV27; d_call: NA; j_call: TRBJ2-7; clone_size: NA; cdr3_aa: CASSLSGPWEQYF; cdr3_nt: TGTGCCAGCAGCCTTTCGGGCCCCTGGGAGCAGTACTTC
v_call: TRBV7-9; d_call: TRBD1; j_call: TRBJ2-7; clone_size: medium-sized; cdr3_aa: CASSAPGQGTREQYF; cdr3_nt: TGTGCCAGCAGCGCACCGGGACAGGGGACGCGGGAGCAGTACTTC
v_call: TRBV29-1; d_call: NA; j_call: TRBJ2-3; clone_size: NA; cdr3_aa: CSVWREGDDSTDTQYF; cdr3_nt: TGCAGCGTCTGGCGAGAGGGGGATGATAGCACAGATACGCAGTATTTT
v_call: TRBV6-5; d_call: TRBD2; j_call: TRBJ2-7; clone_size: NA; cdr3_aa: CASSQGLAVYEQYF; cdr3_nt: TGTGCCAGCAGTCAGGGACTAGCGGTATACGAGCAGTACTTC